The 31 T cell receptor beta chains reported below all come from one sample, sequenced in a study of cytomegalovirus exposure and HLA in healthy donors. PCR employed 60 Vbeta and 13 Jbeta primers. Libraries were prepared by immunoSEQ multiplex PCR; TCRdb keeps only in-frame clonotypes and omits some of them. The table records 200,000 or so clones, just over 75% of them present only once. Sequencing was performed on PBMCs. These receptors were collected from a man between 18 and 35 years old in good health and CMV-seronegative.

V usage is TRBV2 and J usage is TRBJ1-3; TRBD1 might be the D (5 bases). Germline CDR1 is SNHLY and CDR2 is FYNNEI. There are 14 residues in the CDR3. Trimming cost V 6 bases and J 4 bases, with 13 bases left between them. CDR3 loop: CASRERTNGNTIYF. DNA of the CDR3: TGTGCCAGCAGGGAGAGGACAAACGGAAACACCATATATTTT.

The chain joins TRBV5-1 to TRBJ2-5; 9 bases are shared with TRBD1. Losses at the gene ends were 2 bases for V and 5 bases for J; bases not matched to a gene: 7. The CDR3 is made up of 15 amino acids. Germline CDR1 is SGHRS and CDR2 is YFSETQ. The CDR3 region is CASSFSGTGRETQYF. CDR3 coding DNA: TGCGCCAGCAGCTTCTCCGGGACAGGGCGGGAGACCCAGTACTTC.

The rearrangement joins TRBV5-1 to TRBJ1-2; 8 bases match TRBD1. CDR3 length equals 15 residues. Trimming took 0 bases from V and 8 from J; bases not matched to a gene: 9. Germline assignment: CDR1 SGHRS and CDR2 YFSETQ. The CDR3 reads CASSLGTGTAAGYTF. The CDR3 DNA sequence: TGCGCCAGCAGCTTGGGGACAGGGACCGCTGCGGGCTACACCTTC.

This chain connects TRBV2 to TRBJ2-3; possible D gene TRBD2, 5 bases. V gave up 2 bases and J gave up 0 bases, with 9 bases separating them. Per germline, CDR1 SNHLY and CDR2 FYNNEI. This CDR3 has 15 amino acids. CDR3 in amino acids: CASSERAASTDTQYF. The CDR3 region has the DNA TGTGCCAGCAGTGAACGAGCGGCTAGCACAGATACGCAGTATTTT.

V is TRBV7-2 and J is TRBJ2-3, with 7 bases fitting TRBD2. Germline assignment: CDR1 SGHTA and CDR2 FQGNSA. The CDR3 contains 17 residues. Trimming cost V 8 bases and J 2 bases; bases outside gene matches: 16. CDR3 loop: CASSLGFAGDFTDTQYF. The CDR3 nucleotides are TGTGCCAGCTCGTTGGGGTTTGCGGGAGATTTCACAGATACGCAGTATTTT.

This sequence joins TRBV29-1 and TRBJ2-4, with D perhaps TRBD1 (8 bases). In germline, CDR1 is SQVTM, CDR2 ANQGSEA. The CDR3 contains 13 residues. The V gene lost 7 bases and the J gene lost 8 bases, with 18 bases spanning the gap. The CDR3 sequence is CSARQGRVDIQYF. For the CDR3, the DNA is TGCAGCGCTAGACAGGGGAGGGTGGACATTCAGTACTTC.

The chain carries TRBV5-1 and TRBJ2-2; D is ambiguous. V lost 4 bases, J lost 2 bases, and 6 bases lay in between. The CDR3 contains 13 residues. Germline V CDR1 and CDR2: SGHRS, YFSETQ. The CDR3 region has the DNA TGCGCCAGCAGCCCAAGCAACACCGGGGAGCTGTTTTTT. Protein sequence: CASSPSNTGELFF.

This clone has just a few counts. The chain recombines TRBV19 with TRBJ2-3, with 7 bases that match TRBD1. With 8 bases clipped from V and 0 bases from J, the junction kept 2 bases outside the gene matches. The CDR3 has 13 residues. Germline V gene sequence: CDR1 LNHDA, CDR2 SQIVND (reference sequence). CDR3 coding DNA: TGTGCCAGTGCGACAGGGAGCACAGATACGCAGTATTTT. It codes for CASATGSTDTQYF.

The chain is built from TRBV5-1 and TRBJ1-5; D ambiguous. Trimming took off 0 bases at V and 4 bases at J, with 8 bases between the two ends. The CDR3 totals 14 residues. Per the germline V gene, CDR1 is SGHRS and CDR2 is YFSETQ. The CDR3 loop is CASSLDYSNQPQHF. In DNA form, the CDR3 reads TGCGCCAGCAGCTTGGACTACTCAAATCAGCCCCAGCATTTT.

The DNA for the CDR3 is TGCAGTGCTAGCAGGGCGGACGAGCAGTACTTC. Translating gives CSASRADEQYF. J is TRBJ2-7 and V is TRBV20-1, with D perhaps matching TRBD1 (5 bases). The germline V gene has CDR1 DFQATT and CDR2 SNEGSKA (reference sequence). Trimming removed 3 bases at V and 5 bases at J, with 8 bases between. The CDR3 is 11 amino acids.

This clone appeared a few times. This rearrangement joins TRBV6-5 to TRBJ1-1; TRBD1 might be the D (5 bases). Trimming removed 2 bases from V and 4 bases from J, with 11 bases in between. CDR3 length: 14 amino acids. Germline V lookup: CDR1 MNHEY, CDR2 SVGAGI. The CDR3 reads CASSYRSGGTEAFF. The CDR3 DNA reads as TGTGCCAGCAGTTACCGCTCGGGGGGCACTGAAGCTTTCTTT.

The rearrangement uses TRBV28 and TRBJ1-2, with a weak D call TRBD1 (5 bases). Germline CDR1 MDHEN, CDR2 SYDVKM. The CDR3 covers 14 residues. The V end lost 5 bases, the J end lost 8 bases, and 18 bases lay between the germline ends. In DNA, the CDR3 is TGTGCCAGCAGTCGATTTGCAGGGTGGGGCGGCTACACCTTC. Its translation: CASSRFAGWGGYTF.

This chain connects TRBV5-1 to TRBJ2-5, with TRBD2 as a possible D gene (6 bases). Near its end, the DNA agrees better with TRBJ2-7, so the J call may be wrong. The CDR3 contains 17 residues. Germline V CDR1 and CDR2: SGHRS, YFSETQ. The CDR3 DNA follows: TGCGCCAGCAGCCCAATCCCTCCGGGACTGCAGAGCTACGAGCAGTACTTC. It codes for CASSPIPPGLQSYEQYF.

As for this clone: Germline and junction disagree at one end, which may indicate a read error. The CDR3 nucleotides are TGTGCCGGCAGGGACAGCTACTCTGGAAACACCATATATTTT. It specifies CAGRDSYSGNTIYF. V and J are TRBV28 and TRBJ1-3, with TRBD1 identical over 7 bases. Germline V lookup: CDR1 MDHEN, CDR2 SYDVKM. The CDR3 is made up of 14 amino acids.

The table lists this clone with a count of one. The J gene is TRBJ1-1, the V gene TRBV5-4; D is ambiguous. The V and J ends lost 5 bases and 1 base respectively, with 9 bases between them. CDR1 and CDR2 from the germline V gene are SGHNT and YYREEE (reference sequence). The CDR3 is 13 amino acids. This CDR3 reads CASSNPGNTEAFF. In nucleotides, the CDR3 is TGTGCCAGCAGTAACCCCGGGAACACTGAAGCTTTCTTT.

This clone was seen more than once but under ten times. The rearrangement links TRBV5-6 to TRBJ1-2; maybe TRBD1 (5 bases). Trimming shortened V by 5 bases and J by 4 bases, and 12 bases separated the two germline ends. CDR1 and CDR2 (germline): SGHDT, YYEEEE. This CDR3 contains 13 residues. The CDR3 nucleotides are TGTGCCAGCAGGAGCCCGGGGGTCTATGGCTACACCTTC. The encoded protein is CASRSPGVYGYTF.

This chain connects TRBV5-1 to TRBJ2-3; 7 nucleotides agree with TRBD1. Germline V gives CDR1 SGHRS, CDR2 YFSETQ. This CDR3 is 14 amino acids long. Germline trimming cut 5 bases from V and 4 bases from J; bases unmatched to any gene: 7. Here the CDR3 DNA reads TGCGCCAGCAGTAACAGACAGGGTCCAGATACGCAGTATTTT. It encodes CASSNRQGPDTQYF.

This clone was seen only a few times. The chain couples TRBV11-2 to TRBJ2-7, with D possibly being TRBD2 (6 bases). With 2 bases removed from V and 4 bases from J, the gap between germline ends came to 12 bases. CDR3 length equals 14 residues. Germline CDR1 reads SGHAT; CDR2 reads FQNNGV. CDR3 residues: CASSLHQAGYEQYF. The CDR3 nucleotides are TGTGCCAGCAGCTTACACCAGGCGGGGTACGAGCAGTACTTC.

This chain joins TRBV7-6 and TRBJ2-7, with 9 bases lining up with TRBD2. Germline values: CDR1 SGHVS, CDR2 FNYEAQ. The CDR3 runs to 14 residues. The ends lost 5 bases at V and 5 bases at J; junction bases unmatched: 7. The CDR3 DNA follows: TGTGCCAGCAGCGGTCCGGGACTAGCTGACGAGCAGTACTTC. This encodes CASSGPGLADEQYF. Complete variable domain (other parts from reference TRBV7-6 and TRBJ2-7): GAGVSQSPRYKVTKRGQDVALRCDPISGHVSLYWYRQALGQGPEFLTYFNYEAQQDKSGLPNDRFSAERPEGSISTLTIQRTEQRDSAMYRCASSGPGLADEQYFGPGTRLTVT.

The chain carries TRBV15 and TRBJ2-2; D possibly corresponds to TRBD1 (5 bases). Germline lookup yields CDR1 LNHNV and CDR2 YYDKDF (reference sequence). The CDR3 loop spans 13 amino acids. Trimming removed 0 bases at V and 7 bases at J, with 6 bases between. DNA of the CDR3: TGTGCCACCAGCAGAGATCAGGGCGGGGAGCTGTTTTTT. Its translation is CATSRDQGGELFF.

J is TRBJ1-2 and V is TRBV27, with 11 bases that match TRBD1. Per the germline V gene, CDR1 is MNHEY and CDR2 is SMNVEV (reference sequence). The CDR3 covers 16 residues. After removal of 4 bases from V and 3 bases from J, the junction contained 7 bases not matched to a gene. In DNA form, the CDR3 reads TGTGCCAGCAGTTCAGGACAGGGGGCCGGTGACTATGGCTACACCTTC. Encoded protein: CASSSGQGAGDYGYTF.

The chain carries TRBV18 and TRBJ2-2; a weak D match, TRBD2 (6 bases). The CDR3 runs 14 residues. V was cut by 2 bases and J by 6 bases, with 10 bases left in between. Germline V lookup: CDR1 KGHSH, CDR2 LQKENI. CDR3 bases: TGTGCCAGCTCACCAGCCCGCGGGGCCGGGGAGCTGTTTTTT. This codes for CASSPARGAGELFF. Together with reference TRBV18 and TRBJ2-2, the CDR3 gives the full variable domain: NAGVMQNPRHLVRRRGQEARLRCSPMKGHSHVYWYRQLPEEGLKFMVYLQKENIIDESGMPKERFSAEFPKEGPSILRIQQVVRGDSAAYFCASSPARGAGELFFGEGSRLTVL.

This chain joins TRBV7-3 and TRBJ2-5; 7 bases agree with TRBD1. The trim removed 5 bases at V and 2 bases at J, leaving 5 bases unmatched. The germline gives CDR1 SGHTA, CDR2 FQGTGA. The CDR3 contains 14 residues. CDR3 region: CASSRQGTQETQYF. CDR3 coding DNA: TGTGCCAGCAGCCGACAGGGCACACAAGAGACCCAGTACTTC.

The rearrangement joins TRBV5-1 to TRBJ2-1; 13 bases match TRBD2. Germline V lookup: CDR1 SGHRS, CDR2 YFSETQ. CDR3 length equals 16 residues. V gave up 5 bases and J gave up 5 bases; unmatched junction bases: 7. This CDR3 is CASSTLLAGGNNEQFF. The CDR3 bases are TGCGCCAGCAGTACATTACTAGCGGGAGGGAACAATGAGCAGTTCTTC.

CDR3 region: CATPGSGANVLTF. CDR3 nucleotides: TGTGCCACCCCGGGGTCTGGGGCCAACGTCCTGACTTTC. The genes are TRBV25-1 and TRBJ2-6; TRBD2 might be the D (5 bases). V was pared by 10 bases and J by 1 base, with 8 bases between. This CDR3 is built from 13 residues. Germline CDR1 MGHDK, CDR2 SYGVNS.

This chain connects TRBV5-6 to TRBJ2-1; 10 bases align to TRBD2. The CDR3 has 17 residues. J lost 0 bases, V lost 4 bases, and 7 bases had no gene match. Germline-derived CDR1 and CDR2 are SGHDT and YYEEEE. CDR3 sequence: CASSPRTSGSSYNEQFF. CDR3 nucleotides: TGTGCCAGCAGCCCCAGGACTAGCGGTAGCTCCTACAATGAGCAGTTCTTC.

A few counts support this clone. This chain connects TRBV19 to TRBJ2-1, with TRBD1 matching over 10 bases. Germline V gene lookup returns CDR1 LNHDA and CDR2 SQIVND (reference sequence). This CDR3 contains 16 residues. The J segment lost 3 bases and the V segment lost 7 bases, leaving 9 bases of the junction unmatched. In nucleotides, the CDR3 is TGTGCCAGTATCCGATCGACAGGGGGCAACTACAATGAGCAGTTCTTC. Residues: CASIRSTGGNYNEQFF. Variable domain in full (rest from reference TRBV19 and TRBJ2-1): DGGITQSPKYLFRKEGQNVTLSCEQNLNHDAMYWYRQDPGQGLRLIYYSQIVNDFQKGDIAEGYSVSREKKESFPLTVTSAQKNPTAFYLCASIRSTGGNYNEQFFGPGTRLTVL.

V usage is TRBV10-3 and J usage is TRBJ2-7; 9 bases line up with TRBD2. CDR1 is ENHRY, CDR2 SYGVKD, per germline. This CDR3 has 15 amino acids. The J segment lost 3 bases and the V segment lost 3 bases, leaving 6 bases of the junction unmatched. Here the CDR3 reads CAISESGTSIYEQYF. CDR3 nucleotides: TGTGCCATCAGTGAATCCGGGACTAGCATCTACGAGCAGTACTTC.

This chain links TRBV9 with TRBJ2-3, with TRBD1 matching 8 bases. V lost 0 bases, J lost 5 bases, and 14 bases stayed unmatched. The CDR3 has 18 residues. The germline CDR1 and CDR2 sequences are SGDLS and YYNGEE. The CDR3 region has the DNA TGTGCCAGCAGCGTAGGACAGGGGATGGGTGGTAGCGGAGATACGCAGTATTTT. Protein sequence: CASSVGQGMGGSGDTQYF.

With respect to this clone: This same CDR3 is encoded by further DNA sequences in the sample. This rearrangement joins TRBV6-6 to TRBJ1-1; possible D gene TRBD1, 5 bases. Germline CDR1 MNHNY, CDR2 SVGAGI (reference sequence). Trimming stripped 6 bases from V and 1 base from J, with 9 bases between. This CDR3 comprises 13 residues. The CDR3 spells CASSPTGNTEAFF. In nucleotides, the CDR3 is TGTGCCAGCAGCCCTACAGGGAACACTGAAGCTTTCTTT.

The genes are TRBV7-9 and TRBJ2-3; D may be TRBD2 (5 bases). Germline V gene sequence: CDR1 SEHNR, CDR2 FQNEAQ (reference sequence). This CDR3 region has 15 residues. V shed 5 bases and J shed 0 bases, with 12 bases lying between them. CDR3 region: CASSQAAGSTDTQYF. CDR3 coding DNA: TGTGCCAGCAGCCAAGCCGCGGGTAGCACAGATACGCAGTATTTT.